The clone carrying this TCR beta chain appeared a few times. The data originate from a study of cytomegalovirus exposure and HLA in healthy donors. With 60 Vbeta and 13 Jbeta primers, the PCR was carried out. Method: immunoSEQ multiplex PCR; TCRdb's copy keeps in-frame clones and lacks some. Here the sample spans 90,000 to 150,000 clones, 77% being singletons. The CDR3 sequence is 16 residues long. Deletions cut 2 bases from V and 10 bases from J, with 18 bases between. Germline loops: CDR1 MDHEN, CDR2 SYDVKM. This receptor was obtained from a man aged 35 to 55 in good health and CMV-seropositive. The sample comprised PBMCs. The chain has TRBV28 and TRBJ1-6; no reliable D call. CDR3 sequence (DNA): TGTGCCAGCAGTTTAATCGGGTCGGGTATTGGATCACCCCTCCACTTT. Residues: CASSLIGSGIGSPLHF.